The rows below give T cell receptor beta chains drawn from one sample of a study of blood T cell repertoires in COVID-19. Sequencing was performed with immunoSEQ multiplex PCR; in TCRdb, only in-frame clones are kept and a portion is missing. The sample has 360,000 or so clones, about 88% seen once. The sequenced sample consisted of PBMCs or T cells enriched from blood (not recorded which). These receptors were collected from a woman aged 30 to 39 who had recovered from COVID-19. CDR3s include the opening cysteine and the closing phenylalanine or tryptophan. The D gene is left open where the match is weak. Some rows have no size entry. The others give once, few or many, or a class for an expanded clone.

V gene	clone size	J gene	D gene	CDR3 protein
TRBV5-1	-	TRBJ1-6	TRBD1	CASRATGLDSPLHF
TRBV5-4	few	TRBJ2-7	TRBD2	CASSPRTSGMGEQYF
TRBV11-2	-	TRBJ2-7	-	CASSRYYEQYF
TRBV10-3	-	TRBJ1-5	-	CAISEAGSNQPQHF
TRBV11-1	once	TRBJ1-1	-	CASSLSRGGMNTEAFF
TRBV18	-	TRBJ2-3	-	CASSPPGGQHTDTQYF
TRBV14	-	TRBJ1-2	-	CASSPLWVAGLYGYTF
TRBV21-1	-	TRBJ2-4	-	CASSKSLVLAKNIQYF
TRBV7-9	-	TRBJ1-6	-	CASSLARTDLNSPLHF
TRBV3-1/TRBV3-2	-	TRBJ2-7	-	CASSQEVGGPGDEQYF
TRBV2	-	TRBJ1-1	TRBD1	CASRIQGATEAFF
TRBV19	-	TRBJ2-3	-	CASSIGARGDTQYF
TRBV5-1	-	TRBJ1-2	-	CASSLGGRDDGYTF
TRBV19	-	TRBJ1-1	TRBD1	CASSSLGTDTEAFF
TRBV11-2	-	TRBJ1-4	TRBD1	CASSLGTGPEKLFF
TRBV9	-	TRBJ2-1	TRBD2	CASSVGQAGVAEQFF
TRBV3-1/TRBV3-2	-	TRBJ2-4	-	CASSQNQDRLAKNIQYF
TRBV9	-	TRBJ1-2	-	CASSVGRGGGYGYTF
TRBV19	few	TRBJ1-5	-	CASSIRDPNQPQHF
TRBV19	-	TRBJ2-5	-	CATRGGAAGHQETQYF
TRBV6-6	-	TRBJ1-1	-	CASRRSAEAFF
TRBV12-3/TRBV12-4	once	TRBJ2-7	-	CASSTGFYEQYF
TRBV3-1/TRBV3-2	-	TRBJ2-3	TRBD2	CASSPTSGGFTDTQYF
TRBV6-4	-	TRBJ1-2	-	CATFGAVPYGYTF
TRBV5-1	-	TRBJ2-7	TRBD2	CASSLTPGLAGEEQYF
TRBV10-3	-	TRBJ2-6	-	CAISEEAVGANVLTF
TRBV3-1/TRBV3-2	-	TRBJ1-6	-	CASSHEAGASSYNSPLHF
TRBV6-5	-	TRBJ2-3	-	CASSLRGTDTQYF
TRBV4-1	-	TRBJ2-5	-	CASSHPLGLQETQYF
TRBV6-4	-	TRBJ1-5	TRBD1	CANKTGALDNQPQHF
TRBV24-1	-	TRBJ2-5	-	CATSDFRGSTQETQYF
TRBV5-1	-	TRBJ1-6	-	CASSLDSHNSPLHF
TRBV7-2	-	TRBJ1-5	-	CASSSGQRNQPQHF
TRBV5-1	-	TRBJ2-1	TRBD2	CASSTGTSGRGDEQFF
TRBV11-2	once	TRBJ2-4	TRBD2	CASGGTSGKDIQYF
TRBV12-3/TRBV12-4	-	TRBJ2-5	TRBD1	CASRRTGETQYF
TRBV5-6	-	TRBJ2-7	-	CASSLQYRDTSYEQYF